This TCR beta chain was identified during a study of OX40 agonist ivuxolimab in advanced cancers. Study details: Ivuxolimab, which patients received intravenously every 2 weeks, was dosed at 0.01 to 10 mg/kg. Study-level points and caveats: Among the lowest levels of clonal expansion were found in partial responders at 0.1-3.0 mg/kg.

Concerning this clone itself: No antigen is known for it.

Repertoires were generated with immunoSEQ multiplex PCR, while TCRdb's copy carries only in-frame clones and drops some. The table records around 80,000 clones, 92% of them present only once. Germline V gene sequence: CDR1 SGHNT, CDR2 YYREEE (reference sequence). The CDR3 length is 14 residues. V shed 3 bases and J shed 7 bases, with 15 bases lying between them. The V call is TRBV5-4, the J call TRBJ2-3, with D possibly TRBD2 on 5 matching bases. The TCR sequence derives from an adult with an advanced solid tumor such as melanoma, head and neck, liver or kidney cancer. Sequencing used CD4+ or CD8+ T cells sorted from blood, obtained in a trial of the OX40 agonist ivuxolimab. The CDR3 loop is CASSSWTEGNTQYF. For the CDR3, the DNA is TGTGCCAGCAGCTCATGGACTGAAGGGAATACGCAGTATTTT.